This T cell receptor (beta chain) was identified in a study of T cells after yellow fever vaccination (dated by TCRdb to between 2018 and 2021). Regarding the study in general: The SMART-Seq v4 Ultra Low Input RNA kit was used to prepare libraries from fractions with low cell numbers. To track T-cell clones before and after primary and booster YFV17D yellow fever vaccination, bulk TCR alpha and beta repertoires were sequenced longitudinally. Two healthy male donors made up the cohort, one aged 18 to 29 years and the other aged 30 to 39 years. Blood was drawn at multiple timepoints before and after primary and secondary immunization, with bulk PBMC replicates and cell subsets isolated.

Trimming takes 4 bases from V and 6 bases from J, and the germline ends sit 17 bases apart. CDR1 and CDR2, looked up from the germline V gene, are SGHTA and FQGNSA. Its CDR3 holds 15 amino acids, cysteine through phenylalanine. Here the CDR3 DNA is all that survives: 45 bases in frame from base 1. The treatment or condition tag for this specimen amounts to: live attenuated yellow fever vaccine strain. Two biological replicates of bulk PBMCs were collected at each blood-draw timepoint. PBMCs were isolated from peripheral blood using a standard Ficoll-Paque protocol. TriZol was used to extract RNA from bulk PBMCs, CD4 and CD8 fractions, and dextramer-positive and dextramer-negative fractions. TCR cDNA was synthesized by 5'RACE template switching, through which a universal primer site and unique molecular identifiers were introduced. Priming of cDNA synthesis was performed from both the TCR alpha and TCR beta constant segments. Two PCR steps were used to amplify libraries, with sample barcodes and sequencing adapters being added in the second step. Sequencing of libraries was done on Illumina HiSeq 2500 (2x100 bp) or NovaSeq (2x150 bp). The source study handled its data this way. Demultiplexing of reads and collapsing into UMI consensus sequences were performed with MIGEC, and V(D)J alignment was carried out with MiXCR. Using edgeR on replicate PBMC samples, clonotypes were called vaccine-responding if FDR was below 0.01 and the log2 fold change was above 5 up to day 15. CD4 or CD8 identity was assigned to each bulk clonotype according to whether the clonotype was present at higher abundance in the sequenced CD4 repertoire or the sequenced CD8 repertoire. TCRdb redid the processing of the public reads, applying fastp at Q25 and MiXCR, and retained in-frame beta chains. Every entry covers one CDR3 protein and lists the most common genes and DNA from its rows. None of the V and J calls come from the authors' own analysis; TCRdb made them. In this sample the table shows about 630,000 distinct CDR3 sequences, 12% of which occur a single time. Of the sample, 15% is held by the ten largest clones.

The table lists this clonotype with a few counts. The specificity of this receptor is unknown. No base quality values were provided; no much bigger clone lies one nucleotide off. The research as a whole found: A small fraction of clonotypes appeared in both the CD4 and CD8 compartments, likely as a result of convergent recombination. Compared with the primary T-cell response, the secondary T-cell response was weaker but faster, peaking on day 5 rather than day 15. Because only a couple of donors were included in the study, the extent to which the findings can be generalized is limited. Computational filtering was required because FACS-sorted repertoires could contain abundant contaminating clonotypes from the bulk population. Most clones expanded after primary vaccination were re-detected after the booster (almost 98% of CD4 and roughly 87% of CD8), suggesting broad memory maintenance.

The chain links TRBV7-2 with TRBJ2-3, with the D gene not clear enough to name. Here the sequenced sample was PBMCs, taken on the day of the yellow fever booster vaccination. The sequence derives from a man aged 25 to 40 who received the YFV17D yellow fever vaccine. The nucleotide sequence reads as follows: TGTGCCAGCAGCTCCGGGCCTACCCTGGGCGATACGCAGTATTTT. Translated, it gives CASSSGPTLGDTQYF.